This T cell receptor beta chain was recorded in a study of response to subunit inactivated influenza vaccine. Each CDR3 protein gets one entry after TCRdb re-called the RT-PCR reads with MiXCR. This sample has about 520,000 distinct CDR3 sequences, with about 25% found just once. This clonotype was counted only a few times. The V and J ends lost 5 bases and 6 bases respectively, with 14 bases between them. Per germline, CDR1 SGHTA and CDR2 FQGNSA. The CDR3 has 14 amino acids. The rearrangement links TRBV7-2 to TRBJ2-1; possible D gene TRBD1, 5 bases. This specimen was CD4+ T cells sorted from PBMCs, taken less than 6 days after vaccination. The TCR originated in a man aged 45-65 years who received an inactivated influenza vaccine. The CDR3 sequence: CASSTSQDINEQFF. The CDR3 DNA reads TGTGCCAGCAGCACATCCCAGGACATCAATGAGCAGTTCTTC.